These 27 T cell receptor beta chains originate from one sample sequenced in a study of cytomegalovirus exposure and HLA in healthy donors. The PCR had 60 Vbeta and 13 Jbeta primers. Produced via immunoSEQ multiplex PCR; TCRdb's table is partial and in-frame only. The data hold under 95,000 clones, with around 75% observed a single time. The sequencing sample was made of PBMCs. Receptors were obtained from a man aged 40-49 years in good health and CMV-seronegative.

The V gene is TRBV6-5, the J gene TRBJ1-1; 8 bases are a match to TRBD1. Germline V lookup: CDR1 MNHEY, CDR2 SVGAGI. Trimming took 6 bases from V and 4 from J; bases not matched to a gene: 4. This CDR3 is 13 amino acids long. CDR3 residues: CASRHQGATEAFF. DNA for the CDR3: TGTGCCAGCAGACACCAGGGGGCCACTGAAGCTTTCTTT.

The rearrangement links TRBV28 to TRBJ2-7; TRBD1 matches at 7 bases. The CDR3 runs 17 residues. V dropped 4 bases and J dropped 3; count of bases not matched to a gene: 15. Germline values: CDR1 MDHEN, CDR2 SYDVKM. CDR3 residues: CASSSLIGGPKVYEQYF. CDR3 DNA sequence: TGTGCCAGCAGTTCCTTAATAGGGGGCCCAAAAGTCTACGAGCAGTACTTC.

The V call is TRBV30, the J call TRBJ2-5, with 11 nucleotides matching TRBD2. The end of the DNA aligns better with TRBJ2-7, so the J call may be wrong. CDR1 and CDR2 from the germline V gene are GTSNPN and SVGIG (reference sequence). The CDR3 runs 16 residues. The CDR3 reads CAWSTRTSGYSYEQYF. The CDR3 DNA is TGTGCCTGGAGTACGCGGACTAGCGGGTATTCCTACGAGCAGTACTTC.

The V and J genes are TRBV7-8 and TRBJ1-2; tentatively, D is TRBD1 (5 bases). Trimming took 3 bases from V and 1 from J, leaving 6 bases between them. Germline CDR1 SGHVS, CDR2 FQNEAQ. There are 13 residues in the CDR3. The CDR3 region has the DNA TGTGCCAGCAGCTTCCAGGGTAACTATGGCTACACCTTC. Translating gives CASSFQGNYGYTF.

This clone occurred a few times. This chain links TRBV10-3 with TRBJ1-2; TRBD1 aligns across 10 bases. V was clipped by 3 bases and J by 3 bases; unmatched bases: 4. The CDR3 has 15 residues. Germline values: CDR1 ENHRY, CDR2 SYGVKD. The CDR3 nucleotides read TGTGCCATCAGTGACCGGGACAGGGGAGACTATGGCTACACCTTC. Its protein product is CAISDRDRGDYGYTF.

The V and J genes are TRBV19 and TRBJ1-2; 9 nucleotides align to TRBD1. Looked up from germline, CDR1 is LNHDA and CDR2 is SQIVND (reference sequence). The V segment lost 5 bases and the J segment 5 bases; nucleotides outside the gene matches: 6. The CDR3 covers 14 residues. CDR3 nucleotide sequence: TGTGCCAGTAGTTGGACAGGGGAGGATTATGGCTACACCTTC. Translated: CASSWTGEDYGYTF.

The rearrangement uses TRBV18 and TRBJ2-7; 7 nucleotides align to TRBD1. Looked up from germline, CDR1 is KGHSH and CDR2 is LQKENI. V lost 5 bases to trimming and J lost 7 bases; unmatched junction nucleotides: 2. This CDR3 region has 11 residues. DNA of the CDR3: TGTGCCAGCTCAACAGGGGAAGAGCAGTACTTC. As protein: CASSTGEEQYF.

Regarding this clone: Sequence at one end of the junction differs from germline and may be a read error. The V and J genes are TRBV7-9 and TRBJ2-3, with 8 bases lining up with TRBD1. CDR3 size: 15 residues. Germline CDR1 is SEHNR and CDR2 is FQNEAQ (reference sequence). CDR3 loop: CSSSETGEGTDTQYF. CDR3 coding DNA: TGTTCCAGCAGCGAGACAGGGGAAGGCACAGATACGCAGTATTTT.

The chain links TRBV7-8 to TRBJ2-1; 7 bases align to TRBD1. V gave up 2 bases and J gave up 1 base; unmatched junction bases: 8. Per germline, CDR1 SGHVS and CDR2 FQNEAQ. The CDR3 spans 17 residues. The CDR3 region is CASSLRLQGWSYNEQFF. The CDR3 DNA follows: TGTGCCAGCAGCTTACGATTACAGGGGTGGTCCTACAATGAGCAGTTCTTC.

This clone was detected a few times. The CDR3 here is CASKENQPQHF. The CDR3 bases are TGTGCCAGCAAAGAGAATCAGCCCCAGCATTTT. The chain recombines TRBV6-6 with TRBJ1-5, with D unclear. V lost 7 bases, J lost 4 bases, and 5 bases lay in between. The CDR3 length is 11 residues. In germline, CDR1 is MNHNY, CDR2 SVGAGI (reference sequence).

The sample holds one count of this clone. The genes are TRBV6-4 and TRBJ2-6; D may be TRBD1 (6 bases). V shed 5 bases and J shed 2 bases, with 19 bases lying between them. This CDR3 is built from 18 residues. Looked up from germline, CDR1 is MRHNA and CDR2 is SNTAGT. The DNA for the CDR3 is TGTGCCAGCAGTCGACAGGCCATGGGGAGTGCTGGGGCCAACGTCCTGACTTTC. Translated: CASSRQAMGSAGANVLTF.

The chain is built from TRBV9 and TRBJ2-2; 8 nucleotides match TRBD1. This CDR3 has 14 amino acids. The germline V gene encodes CDR1 SGDLS and CDR2 YYNGEE. With 4 bases clipped from V and 4 bases from J, the junction kept 3 bases outside the gene matches. The CDR3 sequence is CASSPTGGTGELFF. In DNA, the CDR3 is TGTGCCAGCAGCCCCACAGGGGGCACCGGGGAGCTGTTTTTT.

The chain has TRBV4-2 and TRBJ1-1, with D hard to call. Germline loops: CDR1 LGHNA, CDR2 YNFKEQ. The length of the CDR3 is 13 residues. Trimming removed 4 bases from V and 4 bases from J, with 10 bases in between. The chain's CDR3 is CASSPLEVTEAFF. The CDR3 DNA follows: TGTGCCAGCAGCCCCCTAGAGGTCACTGAAGCTTTCTTT.

The sample holds many counts of this clone. The chain is built from TRBV6-1 and TRBJ1-1; 8 nucleotides match TRBD1. V lost 3 bases and J lost 6; bases outside the gene matches: 6. Germline V CDR1 and CDR2: MNHNS, SASEGT. CDR3 length equals 14 residues. DNA of the CDR3: TGTGCCAGCAGTGACCGACAGGGGATGGCTGAAGCTTTCTTT. It encodes CASSDRQGMAEAFF.

This sequence joins TRBV13 and TRBJ1-1; D unclear. The CDR3 spans 13 residues. Per germline, CDR1 PRHDT and CDR2 FYEKMQ (reference sequence). V was clipped by 2 bases and J by 4 bases, with 8 bases between them. CDR3 amino acids: CASSLRTGTEAFF. Written as DNA, the CDR3 is TGTGCCAGCAGCTTAAGAACTGGCACTGAAGCTTTCTTT.

In its sample, this clone was seen a few times. CDR3 sequence reads: CASSFSGRDTEAFF. The CDR3 region has the DNA TGTGCCAGCAGCTTCAGTGGGCGGGACACTGAAGCTTTCTTT. This chain connects TRBV7-8 to TRBJ1-1; D uncertain. Trimming took off 3 bases at V and 3 bases at J, with 11 bases between the two ends. Germline values: CDR1 SGHVS, CDR2 FQNEAQ. The CDR3 sequence is 14 residues long.

The genes are TRBV18 and TRBJ1-4; D remains ambiguous. CDR3 length: 13 amino acids. From germline, CDR1 is KGHSH and CDR2 LQKENI. V was trimmed by 5 bases and J by 8 bases, leaving 12 bases between them. CDR3 DNA sequence: TGTGCCAGCTCAAGTCCGGTAACCGAAAAACTGTTTTTT. Encoded protein: CASSSPVTEKLFF.

This clone turned up a few times. This chain connects TRBV27 to TRBJ1-1; D unresolved. CDR3 length equals 12 residues. Trimming took 9 bases from V and 6 from J, leaving 14 bases between them. Germline V lookup: CDR1 MNHEY, CDR2 SMNVEV (reference sequence). CDR3 in amino acids: CASREAASEAFF. The CDR3 DNA is TGTGCCAGTAGGGAGGCGGCCTCTGAAGCTTTCTTT.

This chain uses TRBV4-1 with TRBJ2-7; 8 bases fit TRBD1. V lost 1 base to trimming and J lost 1 base; unmatched junction nucleotides: 12. The germline CDR1 and CDR2 sequences are MGHRA and YSYEKL. The CDR3 has 18 residues. This CDR3 reads CASSQGDFLGQGSYEQYF. The CDR3 DNA is TGCGCCAGCAGCCAAGGGGATTTCCTTGGACAGGGATCCTACGAGCAGTACTTC.

The V gene is TRBV30, the J gene TRBJ2-5; D ambiguous. The CDR3 covers 11 residues. With 4 bases removed from V and 1 base from J, the gap between germline ends came to 4 bases. The germline V gene has CDR1 GTSNPN and CDR2 SVGIG (reference sequence). The CDR3 DNA reads as TGTGCCTGGACAGTCCAAGAGACCCAGTACTTC. Its translation is CAWTVQETQYF.

This chain links TRBV5-1 with TRBJ2-7; D is undetermined. From germline, CDR1 is SGHRS and CDR2 YFSETQ. V dropped 0 bases and J dropped 2 bases, with 6 bases sitting between them. This CDR3 has 13 amino acids. The CDR3 region is CASSLDRTYEQYF. CDR3 nucleotides: TGCGCCAGCAGCTTGGACAGAACCTACGAGCAGTACTTC.

The chain combines TRBV5-1 with TRBJ1-6, with 8 bases lining up with TRBD1. This CDR3 region has 12 residues. Trimming cost V 3 bases and J 12 bases; bases outside gene matches: 2. CDR1 is SGHRS, CDR2 YFSETQ, per germline. The CDR3 region has the DNA TGCGCCAGCAGCTCTGACAGGGGACCCCTCCACTTT. Residues: CASSSDRGPLHF. Using reference TRBV5-1 and TRBJ1-6 for the parts outside the CDR3, the full variable domain is KAGVTQTPRYLIKTRGQQVTLSCSPISGHRSVSWYQQTPGQGLQFLFEYFSETQRNKGNFPGRFSGRQFSNSRSEMNVSTLELGDSALYLCASSSDRGPLHFGNGTRLTVT.

This clone was counted many times. The genes are TRBV7-9 and TRBJ1-1; weak D call: TRBD1 (6 bases). Germline V gene data show CDR1 as SEHNR and CDR2 as FQNEAQ (reference sequence). V was pared by 3 bases and J by 8 bases, with 13 bases between. The CDR3 is 13 residues long. The CDR3: CASSFYQGPEAFF. CDR3 DNA sequence: TGTGCCAGCAGCTTCTATCAGGGGCCGGAAGCTTTCTTT.

The rearrangement links TRBV6-5 to TRBJ2-1, with 7 nucleotides matching TRBD2. The CDR3 length is 12 residues. The germline CDR1 and CDR2 sequences are MNHEY and SVGAGI. The V gene end was trimmed by 5 bases and the J gene end by 10 bases; junction bases not matched to a gene: 5. The CDR3 reads CASSNGGGEQFF. The CDR3 DNA reads TGTGCCAGCAGTAATGGGGGGGGAGAGCAGTTCTTC.

This clone was observed a handful of times. This rearrangement joins TRBV2 to TRBJ2-2; 8 bases map to TRBD1. The junction had 11 bases not matched to a gene; V was cut back by 7 bases and J by 7 bases. This CDR3 has 15 amino acids. Germline V lookup: CDR1 SNHLY, CDR2 FYNNEI. DNA of the CDR3: TGTGCCAGCACCGCCCAGGGGGCGAGGAGCGGGGAGCTGTTTTTT. Translation gives CASTAQGARSGELFF.

This rearrangement joins TRBV5-1 to TRBJ2-3, with 7 bases lining up with TRBD1. Germline trimming cut 3 bases from V and 0 bases from J; bases unmatched to any gene: 7. The CDR3 covers 16 residues. Germline CDR1 reads SGHRS; CDR2 reads YFSETQ. The CDR3 is CASSSTGTASTDTQYF. The DNA for the CDR3 is TGCGCCAGCAGCTCTACCGGGACAGCTAGCACAGATACGCAGTATTTT.

The chain joins TRBV6-4 to TRBJ2-3, with 7 bases fitting TRBD1. Germline V CDR1 and CDR2: MRHNA, SNTAGT. The CDR3 consists of 13 residues. The J segment lost 6 bases and the V segment lost 4 bases, leaving 4 bases of the junction unmatched. The CDR3 loop is CASSGQGGDTQYF. In nucleotides, the CDR3 is TGTGCCAGCAGTGGACAGGGTGGCGATACGCAGTATTTT.